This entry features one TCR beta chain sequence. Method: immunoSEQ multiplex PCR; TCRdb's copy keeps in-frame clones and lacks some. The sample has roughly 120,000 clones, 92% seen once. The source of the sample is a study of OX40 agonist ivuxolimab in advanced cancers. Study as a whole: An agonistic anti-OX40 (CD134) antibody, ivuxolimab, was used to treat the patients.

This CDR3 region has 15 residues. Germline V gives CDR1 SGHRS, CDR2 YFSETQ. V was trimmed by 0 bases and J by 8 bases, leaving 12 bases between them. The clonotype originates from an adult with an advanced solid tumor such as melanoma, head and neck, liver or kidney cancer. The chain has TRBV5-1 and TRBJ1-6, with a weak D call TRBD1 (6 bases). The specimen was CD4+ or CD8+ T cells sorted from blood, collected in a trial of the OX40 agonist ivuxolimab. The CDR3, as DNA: TGCGCCAGCAGCTTGGACGGACAGTCCCATTCACCCCTCCACTTT. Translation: CASSLDGQSHSPLHF. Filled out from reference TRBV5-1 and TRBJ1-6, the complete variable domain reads KAGVTQTPRYLIKTRGQQVTLSCSPISGHRSVSWYQQTPGQGLQFLFEYFSETQRNKGNFPGRFSGRQFSNSRSEMNVSTLELGDSALYLCASSLDGQSHSPLHFGNGTRLTVT.